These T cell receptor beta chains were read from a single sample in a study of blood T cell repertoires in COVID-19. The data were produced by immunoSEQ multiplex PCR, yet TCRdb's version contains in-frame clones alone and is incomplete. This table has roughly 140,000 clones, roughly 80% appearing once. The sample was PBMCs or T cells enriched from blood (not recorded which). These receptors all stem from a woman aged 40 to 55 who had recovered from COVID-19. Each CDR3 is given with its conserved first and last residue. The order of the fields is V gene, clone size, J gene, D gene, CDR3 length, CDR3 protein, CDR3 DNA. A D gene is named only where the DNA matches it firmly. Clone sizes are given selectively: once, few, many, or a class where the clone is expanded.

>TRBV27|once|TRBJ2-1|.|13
CASSFTRNNEQFF
TGTGCCAGCAGTTTCACCAGAAACAATGAGCAGTTCTTC
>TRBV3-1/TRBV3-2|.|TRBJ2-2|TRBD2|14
CASSRAGDTGELFF
TGTGCCAGCAGCCGGGCGGGAGATACCGGGGAGCTGTTTTTT
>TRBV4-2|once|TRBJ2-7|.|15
CASSLPGSARLEQYF
TGTGCCAGCAGCCTCCCGGGAAGCGCTCGGCTCGAGCAGTACTTC
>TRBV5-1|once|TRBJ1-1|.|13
CASSWGGRTEAFF
TGCGCCAGCAGCTGGGGGGGCCGTACTGAAGCTTTCTTT
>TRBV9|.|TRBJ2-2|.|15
CASSVGGAQSGELFF
TGTGCCAGCAGCGTAGGAGGAGCCCAATCCGGGGAGCTGTTTTTT
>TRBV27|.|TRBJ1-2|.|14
CASGGWSGLYGYTF
TGTGCCAGCGGAGGGTGGTCAGGCCTCTATGGCTACACCTTC
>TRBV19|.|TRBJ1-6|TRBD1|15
CASSLLTGAGSPLHF
TGTGCCAGTAGTTTACTAACAGGGGCTGGCTCACCCCTCCACTTT
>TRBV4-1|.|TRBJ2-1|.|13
CASSRAPGNEQFF
TGCGCCAGCAGCCGTGCCCCCGGCAATGAGCAGTTCTTC
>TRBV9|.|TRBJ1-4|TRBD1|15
CASSSQGAANEKLFF
TGTGCCAGCAGCTCTCAGGGGGCCGCAAATGAAAAACTGTTTTTT
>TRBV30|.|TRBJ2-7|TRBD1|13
CAWRQGAVYEQYF
TGTGCCTGGAGACAGGGGGCGGTCTACGAGCAGTACTTC
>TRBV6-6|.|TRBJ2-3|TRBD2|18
CASSPRGLAARRSDTQYF
TGTGCCAGCAGTCCCCGGGGACTAGCGGCCCGAAGGTCAGATACGCAGTATTTT
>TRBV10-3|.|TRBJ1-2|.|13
CAITGGEYYGYTF
TGTGCCATCACCGGGGGGGAATACTATGGCTACACCTTC
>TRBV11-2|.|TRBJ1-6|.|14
CASSLGGSNSPLHF
TGTGCCAGCAGCTTAGGGGGCTCAAATTCACCCCTCCACTTT
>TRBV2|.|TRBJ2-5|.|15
CASSDIGGISETQYF
TGTGCCAGCAGTGATATCGGAGGGATCAGTGAGACCCAGTACTTC
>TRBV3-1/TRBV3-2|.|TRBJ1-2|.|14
CASSQGQDFYGYTF
TGTGCCAGCAGCCAAGGACAGGACTTCTATGGCTACACCTTC
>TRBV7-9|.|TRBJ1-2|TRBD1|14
CASSLVRQGTGYTF
TGTGCCAGCAGCTTAGTAAGACAGGGTACAGGCTACACCTTC
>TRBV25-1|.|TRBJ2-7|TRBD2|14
CASRKSGGSYEQYF
TGTGCCAGCCGTAAGTCGGGGGGCTCCTACGAGCAGTACTTC
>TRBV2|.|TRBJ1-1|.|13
CASSAEVNTEAFF
TGTGCCAGCAGCGCCGAGGTGAACACTGAAGCTTTCTTT
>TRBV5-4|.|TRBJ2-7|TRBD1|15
CASSLGDRGSYEQYF
TGTGCCAGCAGCTTGGGCGACAGGGGATCCTACGAGCAGTACTTC
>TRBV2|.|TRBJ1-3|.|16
CASSPGALAHGNTIYF
TGTGCCAGCAGTCCGGGAGCCCTGGCCCACGGAAACACCATATATTTT
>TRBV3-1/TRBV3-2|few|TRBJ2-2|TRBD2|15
CASSQGPSGTGELFF
TGTGCCAGCAGCCAAGGGCCTAGCGGCACCGGGGAGCTGTTTTTT
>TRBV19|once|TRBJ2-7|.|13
CASSIDGVPEQYF
TGTGCCAGTAGTATAGACGGAGTTCCCGAGCAGTACTTC
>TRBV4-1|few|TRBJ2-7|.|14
CASSQPRVSYEQYF
TGCGCCAGCAGCCAACCCAGGGTCTCCTACGAGCAGTACTTC
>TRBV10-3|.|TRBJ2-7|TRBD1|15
CAISLRTGPSYEQYF
TGTGCCATCAGTCTCCGGACAGGACCCTCCTACGAGCAGTACTTC
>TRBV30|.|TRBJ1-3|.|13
CAWSGGSGNTIYF
TGTGCCTGGAGTGGAGGGTCTGGAAACACCATATATTTT
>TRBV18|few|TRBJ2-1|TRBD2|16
CASSPLPGGADNEQFF
TGTGCCAGCTCACCACTTCCCGGGGGGGCCGACAATGAGCAGTTCTTC
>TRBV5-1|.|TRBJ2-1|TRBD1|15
CASSFDPGQGNEQFF
TGCGCCAGCAGCTTCGACCCGGGACAGGGCAATGAGCAGTTCTTC
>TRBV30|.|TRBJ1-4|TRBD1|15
CAWRNGQAYNEKLFF
TGTGCCTGGAGGAACGGACAGGCCTATAATGAAAAACTGTTTTTT
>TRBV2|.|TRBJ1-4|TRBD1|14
CASSKGALGEKLFF
TGTGCCAGCAGTAAGGGGGCGCTCGGGGAAAAACTGTTTTTT